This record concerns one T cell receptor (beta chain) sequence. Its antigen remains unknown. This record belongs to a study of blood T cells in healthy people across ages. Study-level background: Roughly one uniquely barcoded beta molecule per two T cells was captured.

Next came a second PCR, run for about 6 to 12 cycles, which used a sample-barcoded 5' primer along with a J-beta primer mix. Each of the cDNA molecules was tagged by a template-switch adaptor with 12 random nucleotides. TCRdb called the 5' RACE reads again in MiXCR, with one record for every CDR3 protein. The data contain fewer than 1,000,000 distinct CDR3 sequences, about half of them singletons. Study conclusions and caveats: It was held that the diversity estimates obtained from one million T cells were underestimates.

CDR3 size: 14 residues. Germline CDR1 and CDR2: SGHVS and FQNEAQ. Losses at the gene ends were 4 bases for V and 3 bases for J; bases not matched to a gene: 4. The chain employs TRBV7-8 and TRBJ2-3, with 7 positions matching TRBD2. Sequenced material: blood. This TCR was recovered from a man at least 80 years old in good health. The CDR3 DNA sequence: TGTGCCAGCAGCTCGACACTAGCGACAGATACGCAGTATTTT. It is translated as CASSSTLATDTQYF.